The next 24 T cell receptor beta chains were all read from a single sample in a study of beta chain features in type 1 diabetes. These TCRs' antigens remain unknown. The sequenced template was cDNA made from the entire isolated RNA. Clones were read by immunoSEQ multiplex PCR, and TCRdb kept only the in-frame ones, dropping some. The profile covers a few hundred thousand clones, with roughly an eighth appearing a single time and about 0.01% taken by the ten largest. Study conclusions and caveats: In all four CD4+ subsets, TCRB CDR3 length was significantly, moderately reduced in type 1 diabetes.

The sequenced sample consisted of naive CD4+ T cells from blood. These receptors were collected from a young woman with type 1 diabetes.

This clone was counted between two and nine times. This chain links TRBV6-6 with TRBJ1-4; 7 bases match TRBD1. V dropped 5 bases and J dropped 0; count of bases not matched to a gene: 6. CDR3 length equals 16 residues. Germline V lookup: CDR1 MNHNY, CDR2 SVGAGI (reference sequence). The CDR3 DNA reads TGTGCCAGCAGTCAACAGGGGTCGCCAACTAATGAAAAACTGTTTTTT. It translates to CASSQQGSPTNEKLFF.

This clone was seen only a few times. The chain joins TRBV4-3 to TRBJ2-7, with D possibly TRBD2 on 6 matching bases. The CDR3 runs 16 residues. Trimming stripped 1 base from V and 2 bases from J, with 15 bases between. The germline V gene has CDR1 LGHNA and CDR2 YSLEER. This chain's CDR3 is CASSQVSRPGAYEQYF. CDR3 nucleotide sequence: TGCGCCAGCAGCCAAGTAAGCCGCCCGGGAGCCTACGAGCAGTACTTC.

The chain recombines TRBV7-9 with TRBJ1-2; D perhaps matches TRBD1 (6 bases). The CDR3 contains 12 residues. Trimming removed 10 bases at V and 4 bases at J, with 13 bases between. Germline CDR1 reads SEHNR; CDR2 reads FQNEAQ (reference sequence). The CDR3 DNA sequence: TGTGCCATAAGGGGGACGGCCTATGGCTACACCTTC. Translated: CAIRGTAYGYTF.

This clone was seen more than once but under ten times. The V and J genes are TRBV29-1 and TRBJ2-3; D possibly corresponds to TRBD2 (5 bases). Germline CDR1 SQVTM, CDR2 ANQGSEA. Trimming took off 6 bases at V and 2 bases at J, with 15 bases between the two ends. This CDR3 spans 14 amino acids. CDR3 nucleotides: TGCAGCGTGTCGACTATGATTTCCACAGATACGCAGTATTTT. This gives the protein CSVSTMISTDTQYF.

This chain links TRBV5-1 with TRBJ2-7; 9 bases are a match to TRBD1. The CDR3 totals 14 residues. V dropped 4 bases and J dropped 4; count of bases not matched to a gene: 6. CDR1 and CDR2 from the germline V gene are SGHRS and YFSETQ. The CDR3, as DNA: TGCGCCAGCAGCGGGACAGGGACCGGGTACGAGCAGTACTTC. Translation: CASSGTGTGYEQYF.

This chain links TRBV5-4 with TRBJ2-3, with D maybe TRBD1 (5 bases). V shed 0 bases and J shed 3 bases, with 8 bases lying between them. Germline-derived CDR1 and CDR2 are SGHNT and YYREEE (reference sequence). The CDR3 has 14 amino acids. The CDR3 loop reads CASSLDRFTDTQYF. The DNA for the CDR3 is TGTGCCAGCAGCTTGGACAGGTTTACAGATACGCAGTATTTT.

This CDR3 reads CASSADDRASSGNTIYF. As DNA, the CDR3 is TGTGCCAGCAGCGCTGACGACAGGGCCAGCTCTGGAAACACCATATATTTT. This chain links TRBV9 with TRBJ1-3; TRBD1 matches 7 bases. CDR1 is SGDLS, CDR2 YYNGEE, per germline. Unmatched junction bases numbered 9, after V lost 3 bases and J lost 0 bases. The CDR3 has 17 amino acids.

The genes are TRBV7-2 and TRBJ1-1; no definite D call. Germline V gene sequence: CDR1 SGHTA, CDR2 FQGNSA. The CDR3 has 15 residues. Between the trimmed V and J ends, which lost 1 base and 8 bases, there was a span of 17 bases. The CDR3 DNA follows: TGTGCCAGCAGCTTAGAAGGCGGGGTAGTGACAGAAGCTTTCTTT. This codes for CASSLEGGVVTEAFF.

There are a few counts of this clone. The J gene is TRBJ2-7, the V gene TRBV2; 14 bases fit TRBD2. Germline CDR1 and CDR2: SNHLY and FYNNEI. The CDR3 is 15 amino acids. Trimming cost V 9 bases and J 1 base; bases outside gene matches: 5. CDR3 DNA: TGTGCCAGGGGGACTAGCGGGAGTACTTCCTACGAGCAGTACTTC. Translating gives CARGTSGSTSYEQYF.

The V gene is TRBV28, the J gene TRBJ2-7; D perhaps matches TRBD2 (6 bases). V was clipped by 8 bases and J by 7 bases, with 18 bases between them. This CDR3 is built from 13 residues. CDR1 and CDR2 (germline): MDHEN, SYDVKM. CDR3 loop: CASHARRADEQYF. The CDR3 DNA reads as TGTGCCAGCCACGCCCGGAGGGCCGATGAGCAGTACTTC.

The chain is built from TRBV5-1 and TRBJ1-5; D possibly corresponds to TRBD1 (6 bases). The CDR3 covers 15 residues. CDR1 is SGHRS, CDR2 YFSETQ, per germline. Trimming left V 2 bases short and J 2 bases short, with 11 bases between. CDR3 residues: CASSFLAGGNQPQHF. DNA of the CDR3: TGCGCCAGCAGCTTCCTGGCAGGGGGCAATCAGCCCCAGCATTTT.

V gene TRBV9 combines with J gene TRBJ2-7, with 7 bases lining up with TRBD1. V gave up 4 bases and J gave up 3 bases; unmatched junction bases: 13. Germline assignment: CDR1 SGDLS and CDR2 YYNGEE. The CDR3 loop spans 16 amino acids. CDR3 nucleotide sequence: TGTGCCAGCAGCTCCCGTCCCGGGACAGACTTCTACGAGCAGTACTTC. Translated, it gives CASSSRPGTDFYEQYF. The full variable domain, its missing parts supplied by reference TRBV9 and TRBJ2-7, is DSGVTQTPKHLITATGQRVTLRCSPRSGDLSVYWYQQSLDQGLQFLIQYYNGEERAKGNILERFSAQQFPDLHSELNLSSLELGDSALYFCASSSRPGTDFYEQYFGPGTRLTVT.

The sample holds a few counts of this clone. The chain is built from TRBV5-1 and TRBJ2-1, with 14 bases identical to TRBD2. V lost 4 bases to trimming and J lost 0 bases; unmatched junction nucleotides: 3. The CDR3 sequence is 17 residues long. Germline V gene lookup returns CDR1 SGHRS and CDR2 YFSETQ. In DNA, the CDR3 is TGCGCCAGCAGCCCTGGGACTAGCGGGAGCTCCTACAATGAGCAGTTCTTC. Amino acids: CASSPGTSGSSYNEQFF.

The chain carries TRBV29-1 and TRBJ2-3; D may be TRBD2 (7 bases). From germline, CDR1 is SQVTM and CDR2 ANQGSEA. The germline V and J ends were trimmed by 0 bases and 2 bases, with 15 bases remaining between them. This CDR3 is 16 amino acids long. The CDR3 is CSVEDRGGGLTDTQYF. The CDR3 nucleotides are TGCAGCGTTGAAGATCGGGGAGGGGGACTCACAGATACGCAGTATTTT.

This clone was counted between two and nine times. The V gene is TRBV28, the J gene TRBJ2-1; D is unresolved. The V end was cut by 5 bases, the J end by 6 bases, with 17 bases between. CDR1 and CDR2 from the germline V gene are MDHEN and SYDVKM. The CDR3 extends over 15 amino acids. As DNA, the CDR3 is TGTGCCAGCAGTCCACCCGGAGTAGTCCTCAATGAGCAGTTCTTC. Its protein is CASSPPGVVLNEQFF.

Only a few counts were recorded for this clone. The chain links TRBV5-4 to TRBJ2-7, with 12 bases that match TRBD2. In germline, CDR1 is SGHNT, CDR2 YYREEE (reference sequence). J gave up 5 bases and V 6 bases, and 6 bases lay outside the gene matches. There are 14 residues in the CDR3. The CDR3 protein is CASNLAGGPHEQYF. The CDR3 DNA follows: TGTGCCAGCAATCTAGCGGGAGGGCCTCACGAGCAGTACTTC.

The chain is built from TRBV27 and TRBJ1-1, with D perhaps matching TRBD1 (5 bases). The CDR3 spans 13 residues. Germline values: CDR1 MNHEY, CDR2 SMNVEV (reference sequence). Trimming stripped 8 bases from V and 5 bases from J, with 15 bases between. The CDR3: CASAGRVTTEAFF. The CDR3 nucleotides read TGTGCCAGCGCTGGCAGGGTTACGACTGAAGCTTTCTTT.

This clone was counted a few times. The chain has TRBV27 and TRBJ2-6; D uncertain. Germline V gene sequence: CDR1 MNHEY, CDR2 SMNVEV (reference sequence). The CDR3 loop spans 15 amino acids. Trimming removed 5 bases at V and 0 bases at J, with 8 bases between. CDR3 residues: CASSQISSGANVLTF. CDR3 nucleotides: TGTGCCAGCAGTCAGATAAGCTCTGGGGCCAACGTCCTGACTTTC.

V and J are TRBV28 and TRBJ2-3; D may be TRBD1 (5 bases). V gave up 3 bases and J gave up 5 bases, with 12 bases separating them. The CDR3 length is 14 residues. CDR1 is MDHEN, CDR2 SYDVKM, per germline. The CDR3 DNA reads TGTGCCAGCAGTTTGGTAGGGGCGCGAGATACGCAGTATTTT. Encoded protein: CASSLVGARDTQYF.

This clone was picked up a small number of times. The CDR3 DNA reads TGTGCCTGGAGTCCCTCGAATCAGCCCCAGCATTTT. Protein sequence: CAWSPSNQPQHF. This rearrangement joins TRBV30 to TRBJ1-5; D not certain. V lost 2 bases and J 4 bases, leaving 6 bases between the germline ends. CDR3 length: 12 amino acids. CDR1 and CDR2 from the germline V gene are GTSNPN and SVGIG (reference sequence).

The rearrangement uses TRBV6-5 and TRBJ2-7; D ambiguous. Germline V gene lookup returns CDR1 MNHEY and CDR2 SVGAGI. The CDR3 has 15 amino acids. V lost 6 bases and J 3 bases, leaving 18 bases between the germline ends. This CDR3 reads CASSQRPGSLYEQYF. The CDR3 nucleotides are TGTGCCAGCAGCCAACGACCAGGATCCCTCTACGAGCAGTACTTC.

V usage is TRBV28 and J usage is TRBJ1-5; TRBD1 might be the D (5 bases). Germline V CDR1 and CDR2: MDHEN, SYDVKM. The CDR3 spans 15 residues. The V gene lost 2 bases and the J gene lost 6 bases, with 14 bases spanning the gap. CDR3 DNA sequence: TGTGCCAGCAGTTTAGATTTGGGGAGGGGTCAGCCCCAGCATTTT. Amino acid sequence: CASSLDLGRGQPQHF.

The V gene is TRBV18, the J gene TRBJ2-5; a weak D match, TRBD1 (6 bases). The germline V and J ends were trimmed by 3 bases and 0 bases, with 14 bases remaining between them. The CDR3 consists of 16 residues. CDR1 KGHSH and CDR2 LQKENI come from the germline V gene. The CDR3 DNA reads as TGTGCCAGCTCACCTACTCTGGGGACATACCAAGAGACCCAGTACTTC. Encoded protein: CASSPTLGTYQETQYF.

The chain uses TRBV25-1 and TRBJ1-2; 7 bases match TRBD1. CDR1 and CDR2 (germline): MGHDK, SYGVNS. CDR3 size: 15 residues. After removal of 0 bases from V and 6 bases from J, the junction contained 7 bases not matched to a gene. The CDR3 loop reads CASSEYGTARHGYTF. In DNA form, the CDR3 reads TGTGCCAGCAGTGAATATGGGACAGCCCGTCATGGCTACACCTTC.